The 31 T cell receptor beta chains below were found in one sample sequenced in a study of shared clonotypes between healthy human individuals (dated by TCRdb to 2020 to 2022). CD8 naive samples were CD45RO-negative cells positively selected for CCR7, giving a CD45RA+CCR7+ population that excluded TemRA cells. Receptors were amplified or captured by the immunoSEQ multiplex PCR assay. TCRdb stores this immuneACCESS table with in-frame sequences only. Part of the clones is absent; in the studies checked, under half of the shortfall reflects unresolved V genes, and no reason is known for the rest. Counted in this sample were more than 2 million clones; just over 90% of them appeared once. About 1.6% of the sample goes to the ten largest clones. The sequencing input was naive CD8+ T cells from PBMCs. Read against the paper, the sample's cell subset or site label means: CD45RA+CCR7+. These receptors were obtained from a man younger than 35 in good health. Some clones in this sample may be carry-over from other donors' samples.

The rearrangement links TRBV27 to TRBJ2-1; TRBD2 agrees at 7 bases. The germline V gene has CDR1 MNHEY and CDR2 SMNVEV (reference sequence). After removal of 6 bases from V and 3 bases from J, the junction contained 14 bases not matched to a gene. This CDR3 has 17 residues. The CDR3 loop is CASSPWAGETIYNEQFF. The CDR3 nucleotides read TGTGCCAGCAGCCCATGGGCGGGGGAGACTATCTACAATGAGCAGTTCTTC.

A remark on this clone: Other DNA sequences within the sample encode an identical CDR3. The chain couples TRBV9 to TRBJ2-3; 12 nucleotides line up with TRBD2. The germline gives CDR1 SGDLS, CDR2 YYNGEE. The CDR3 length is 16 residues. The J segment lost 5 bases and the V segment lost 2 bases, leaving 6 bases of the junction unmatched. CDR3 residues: CASSVASGRAGDTQYF. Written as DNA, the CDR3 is TGTGCCAGCAGCGTCGCTAGCGGGAGGGCCGGAGATACGCAGTATTTT.

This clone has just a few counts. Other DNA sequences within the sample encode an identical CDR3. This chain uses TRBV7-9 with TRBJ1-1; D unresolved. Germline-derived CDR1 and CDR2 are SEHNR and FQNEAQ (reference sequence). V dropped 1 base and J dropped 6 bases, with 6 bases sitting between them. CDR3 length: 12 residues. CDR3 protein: CASSLDGSEAFF. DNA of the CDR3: TGTGCCAGCAGCTTAGATGGCTCTGAAGCTTTCTTT. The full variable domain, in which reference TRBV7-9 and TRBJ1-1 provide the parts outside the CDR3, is DTGVSQNPRHKITKRGQNVTFRCDPISEHNRLYWYRQTLGQGPEFLTYFQNEAQLEKSRLLSDRFSAERPKGSFSTLEIQRTEQGDSAMYLCASSLDGSEAFFGQGTRLTVV.

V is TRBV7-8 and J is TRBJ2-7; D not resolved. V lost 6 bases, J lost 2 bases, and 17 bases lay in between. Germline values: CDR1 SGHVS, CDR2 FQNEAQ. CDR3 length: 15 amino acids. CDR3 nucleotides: TGTGCCAGCAGTCCAGGCCGAATTTATACCTACGAGCAGTACTTC. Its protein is CASSPGRIYTYEQYF.

The CDR3 bases are TGTGCCAGCAGCTCCGACGCAGGGGTCCTAGCCAAAAACATTCAGTACTTC. It specifies CASSSDAGVLAKNIQYF. The chain links TRBV7-8 to TRBJ2-4; TRBD1 is a possible D gene (6 bases). Germline assignment: CDR1 SGHVS and CDR2 FQNEAQ. The CDR3 contains 17 residues. V was clipped by 4 bases and J by 0 bases, with 16 bases between them.

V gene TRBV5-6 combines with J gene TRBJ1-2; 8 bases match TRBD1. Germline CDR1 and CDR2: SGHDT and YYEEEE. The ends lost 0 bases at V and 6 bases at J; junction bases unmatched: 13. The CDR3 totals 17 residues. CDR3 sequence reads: CASSLGSVGRGQDGYTF. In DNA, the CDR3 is TGTGCCAGCAGCTTGGGGAGCGTGGGCAGGGGGCAGGATGGCTACACCTTC. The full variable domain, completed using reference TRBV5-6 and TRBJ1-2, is DAGVTQSPTHLIKTRGQQVTLRCSPKSGHDTVSWYQQALGQGPQFIFQYYEEEERQRGNFPDRFSGHQFPNYSSELNVNALLLGDSALYLCASSLGSVGRGQDGYTFGSGTRLTVV.

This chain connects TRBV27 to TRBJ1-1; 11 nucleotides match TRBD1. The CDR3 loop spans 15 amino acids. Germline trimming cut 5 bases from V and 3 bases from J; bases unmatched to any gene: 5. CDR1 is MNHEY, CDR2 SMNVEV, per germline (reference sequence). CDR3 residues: CASSLGQGADTEAFF. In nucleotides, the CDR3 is TGTGCCAGCAGTCTTGGACAGGGGGCTGACACTGAAGCTTTCTTT.

Here the CDR3 DNA reads TGCGCCAGCAGCTTGACTTTGGAGAACACTGAAGCTTTCTTT. Residues: CASSLTLENTEAFF. V usage is TRBV5-1 and J usage is TRBJ1-1; D uncertain. The germline gives CDR1 SGHRS, CDR2 YFSETQ. The CDR3 contains 14 residues. V was cut by 1 base and J by 1 base, with 8 bases left in between.

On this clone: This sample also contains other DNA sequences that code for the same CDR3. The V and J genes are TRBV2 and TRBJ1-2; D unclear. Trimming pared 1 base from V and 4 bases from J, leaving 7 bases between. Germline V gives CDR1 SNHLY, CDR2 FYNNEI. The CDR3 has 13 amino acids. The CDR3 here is CASSEGRGYGYTF. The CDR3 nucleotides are TGTGCCAGCAGTGAAGGCCGGGGCTATGGCTACACCTTC.

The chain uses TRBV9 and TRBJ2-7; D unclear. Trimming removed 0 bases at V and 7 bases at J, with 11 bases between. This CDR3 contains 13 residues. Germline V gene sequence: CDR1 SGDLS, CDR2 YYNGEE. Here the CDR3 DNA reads TGTGCCAGCAGCGTAGGAGGTAGCACTGAGCAGTACTTC. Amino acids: CASSVGGSTEQYF.

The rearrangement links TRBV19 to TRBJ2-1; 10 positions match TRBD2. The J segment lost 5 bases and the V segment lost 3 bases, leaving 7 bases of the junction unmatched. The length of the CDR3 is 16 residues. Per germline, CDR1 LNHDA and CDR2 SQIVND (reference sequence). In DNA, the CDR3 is TGTGCCAGTAGTATGCTAGCGGGAGATTCTCACAATGAGCAGTTCTTC. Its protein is CASSMLAGDSHNEQFF.

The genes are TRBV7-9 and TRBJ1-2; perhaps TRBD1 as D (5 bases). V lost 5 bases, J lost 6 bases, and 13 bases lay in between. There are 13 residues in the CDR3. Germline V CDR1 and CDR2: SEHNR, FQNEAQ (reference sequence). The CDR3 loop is CASSLGHGDGYTF. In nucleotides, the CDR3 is TGTGCCAGCAGCCTAGGACACGGAGATGGCTACACCTTC.

In DNA form, the CDR3 reads TGTGCCACCCAGGGAGGGCAGACCAACACCGGGGAGCTGTTTTTT. Encoded protein: CATQGGQTNTGELFF. The chain joins TRBV27 to TRBJ2-2; TRBD2 agrees at 7 bases. The V gene end was trimmed by 10 bases and the J gene end by 2 bases; junction bases not matched to a gene: 10. Germline V gene lookup returns CDR1 MNHEY and CDR2 SMNVEV (reference sequence). This CDR3 spans 15 amino acids.

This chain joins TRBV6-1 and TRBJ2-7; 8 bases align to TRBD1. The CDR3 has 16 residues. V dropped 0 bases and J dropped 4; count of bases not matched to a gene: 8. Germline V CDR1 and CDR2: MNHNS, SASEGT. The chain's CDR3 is CASSEALLRGLYEQYF. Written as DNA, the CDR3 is TGTGCCAGCAGTGAAGCGCTTCTCAGGGGGCTATACGAGCAGTACTTC.

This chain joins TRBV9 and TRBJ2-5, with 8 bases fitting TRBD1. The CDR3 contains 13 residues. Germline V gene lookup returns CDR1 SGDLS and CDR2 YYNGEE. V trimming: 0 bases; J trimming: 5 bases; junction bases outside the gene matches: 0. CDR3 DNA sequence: TGTGCCAGCAGCGTAGACAGGGGGGAGACCCAGTACTTC. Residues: CASSVDRGETQYF.

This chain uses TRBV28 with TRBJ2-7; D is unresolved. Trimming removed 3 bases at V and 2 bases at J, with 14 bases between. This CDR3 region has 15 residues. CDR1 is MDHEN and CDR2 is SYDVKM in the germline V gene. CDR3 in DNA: TGTGCCAGCAGTTTGACCACGGCCAGAGCCTACGAGCAGTACTTC. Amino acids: CASSLTTARAYEQYF.

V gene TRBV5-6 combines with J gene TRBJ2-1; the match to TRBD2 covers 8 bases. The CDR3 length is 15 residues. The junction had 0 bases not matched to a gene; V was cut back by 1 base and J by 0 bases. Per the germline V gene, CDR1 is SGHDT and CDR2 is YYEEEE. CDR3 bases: TGTGCCAGCAGCTTGCTAGCGGGCTCCTACAATGAGCAGTTCTTC. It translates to CASSLLAGSYNEQFF.

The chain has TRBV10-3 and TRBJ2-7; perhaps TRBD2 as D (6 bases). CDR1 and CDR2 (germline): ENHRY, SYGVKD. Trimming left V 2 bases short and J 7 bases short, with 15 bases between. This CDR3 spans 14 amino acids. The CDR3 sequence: CAISEGWGLGEQYF. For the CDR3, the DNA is TGTGCCATCAGTGAGGGGTGGGGACTGGGTGAGCAGTACTTC.

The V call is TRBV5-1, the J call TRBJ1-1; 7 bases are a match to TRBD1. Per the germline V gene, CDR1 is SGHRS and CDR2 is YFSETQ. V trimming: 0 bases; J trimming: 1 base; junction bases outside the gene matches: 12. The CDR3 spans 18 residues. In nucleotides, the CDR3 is TGCGCCAGCAGCTTGGACCTACACAGGGGAAGGGGGAACACTGAAGCTTTCTTT. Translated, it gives CASSLDLHRGRGNTEAFF.

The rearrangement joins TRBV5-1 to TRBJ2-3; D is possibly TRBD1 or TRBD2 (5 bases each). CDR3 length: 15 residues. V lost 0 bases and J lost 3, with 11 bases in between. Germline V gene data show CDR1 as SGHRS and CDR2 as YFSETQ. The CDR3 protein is CASSLGVGGTDTQYF. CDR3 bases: TGCGCCAGCAGCTTGGGGGTTGGGGGTACAGATACGCAGTATTTT.

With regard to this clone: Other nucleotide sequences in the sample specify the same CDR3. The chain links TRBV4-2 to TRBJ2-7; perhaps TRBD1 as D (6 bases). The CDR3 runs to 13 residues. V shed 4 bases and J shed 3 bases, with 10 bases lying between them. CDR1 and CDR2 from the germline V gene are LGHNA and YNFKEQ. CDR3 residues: CASSPRGGYEQYF. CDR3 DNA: TGTGCCAGCAGCCCGCGAGGGGGCTACGAGCAGTACTTC.

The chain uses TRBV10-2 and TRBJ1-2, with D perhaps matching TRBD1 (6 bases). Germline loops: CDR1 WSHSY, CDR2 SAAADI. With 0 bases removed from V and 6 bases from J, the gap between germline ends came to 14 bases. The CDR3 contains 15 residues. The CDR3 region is CASSESVLGADGYTF. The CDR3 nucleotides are TGCGCCAGCAGTGAGTCGGTTTTGGGGGCGGATGGCTACACCTTC.

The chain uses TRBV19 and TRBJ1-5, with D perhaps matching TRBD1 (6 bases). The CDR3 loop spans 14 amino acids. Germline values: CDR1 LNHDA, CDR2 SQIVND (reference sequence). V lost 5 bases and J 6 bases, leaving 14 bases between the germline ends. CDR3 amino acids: CASSLGGLGQPQHF. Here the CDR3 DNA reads TGTGCCAGTAGTTTGGGGGGCCTAGGTCAGCCCCAGCATTTT.

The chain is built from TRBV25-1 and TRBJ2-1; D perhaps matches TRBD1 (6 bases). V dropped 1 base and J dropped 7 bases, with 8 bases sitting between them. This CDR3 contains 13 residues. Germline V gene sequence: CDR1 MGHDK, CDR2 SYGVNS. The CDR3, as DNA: TGTGCCAGCAGTGAATCGAGGGGGAATGAGCAGTTCTTC. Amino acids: CASSESRGNEQFF.

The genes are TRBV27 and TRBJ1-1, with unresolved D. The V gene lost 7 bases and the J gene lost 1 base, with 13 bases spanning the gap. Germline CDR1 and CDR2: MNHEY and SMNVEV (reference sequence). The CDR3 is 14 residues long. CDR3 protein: CASTIRAGNTEAFF. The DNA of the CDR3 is TGTGCCAGCACCATACGGGCGGGGAACACTGAAGCTTTCTTT.

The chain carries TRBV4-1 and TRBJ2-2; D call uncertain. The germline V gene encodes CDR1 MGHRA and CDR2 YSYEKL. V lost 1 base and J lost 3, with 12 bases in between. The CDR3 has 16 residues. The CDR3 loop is CASSQVLIIDTGELFF. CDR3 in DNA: TGCGCCAGCAGCCAAGTTCTCATTATCGACACCGGGGAGCTGTTTTTT.

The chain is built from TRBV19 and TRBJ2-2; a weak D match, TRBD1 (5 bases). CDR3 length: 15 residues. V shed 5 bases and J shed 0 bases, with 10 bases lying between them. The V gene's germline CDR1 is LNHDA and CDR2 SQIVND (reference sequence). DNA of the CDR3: TGTGCCAGTAGTGGGTTGGACACGAACACCGGGGAGCTGTTTTTT. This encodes CASSGLDTNTGELFF.

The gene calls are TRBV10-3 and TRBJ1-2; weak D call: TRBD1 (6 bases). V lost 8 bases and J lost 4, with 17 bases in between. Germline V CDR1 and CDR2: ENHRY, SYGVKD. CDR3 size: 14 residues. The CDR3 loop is CAISGGGNSYGYTF. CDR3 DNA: TGTGCCATCTCGGGGGGGGGCAACTCCTATGGCTACACCTTC.

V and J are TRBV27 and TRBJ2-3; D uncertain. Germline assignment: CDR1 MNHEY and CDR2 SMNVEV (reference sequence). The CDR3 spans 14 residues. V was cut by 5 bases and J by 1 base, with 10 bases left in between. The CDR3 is CASSPRFRTDTQYF. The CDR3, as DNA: TGTGCCAGCAGTCCTCGGTTCCGCACAGATACGCAGTATTTT.

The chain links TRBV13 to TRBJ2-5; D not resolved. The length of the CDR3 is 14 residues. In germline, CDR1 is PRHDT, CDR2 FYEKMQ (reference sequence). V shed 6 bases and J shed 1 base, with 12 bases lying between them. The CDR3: CASSPQETQETQYF. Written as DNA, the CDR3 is TGTGCCAGCAGTCCCCAGGAGACCCAAGAGACCCAGTACTTC.

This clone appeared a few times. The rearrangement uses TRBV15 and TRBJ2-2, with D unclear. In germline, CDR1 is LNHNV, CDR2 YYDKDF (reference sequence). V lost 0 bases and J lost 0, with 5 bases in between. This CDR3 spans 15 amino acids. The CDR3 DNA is TGTGCCACCAGCAGAGAGGGCACGAACACCGGGGAGCTGTTTTTT. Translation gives CATSREGTNTGELFF.